These 32 T cell receptor beta chains were sequenced from one sample in a study of cytomegalovirus exposure and HLA in healthy donors. Primers for the PCR totalled 60 Vbeta and 13 Jbeta. Sequencing used immunoSEQ multiplex PCR; TCRdb keeps in-frame clones, though not all of them. The sample carries about 130,000 clones, roughly 82% recorded once. The specimen sequenced was PBMCs. These receptors all stem from a middle-aged man in good health and CMV-seronegative.

The V call is TRBV4-1, the J call TRBJ1-2, with D possibly TRBD1 on 6 matching bases. V lost 5 bases and J lost 7, with 17 bases in between. CDR3 length: 14 residues. The germline V gene encodes CDR1 MGHRA and CDR2 YSYEKL. In DNA form, the CDR3 reads TGCGCCAGCAGCTCGGGGGGGGCGAGAGGTGGCTACACCTTC. This gives the protein CASSSGGARGGYTF.

J is TRBJ1-4 and V is TRBV5-1; 9 positions agree with TRBD1. Germline lookup yields CDR1 SGHRS and CDR2 YFSETQ. The J segment lost 7 bases and the V segment lost 4 bases, leaving 5 bases of the junction unmatched. CDR3 length equals 14 residues. CDR3 DNA: TGCGCCAGCAGCCAGACAGGGGGAGGTGAAAAACTGTTTTTT. This translates into CASSQTGGGEKLFF. Looking up the rest from reference TRBV5-1 and TRBJ1-4 gives the full variable domain: KAGVTQTPRYLIKTRGQQVTLSCSPISGHRSVSWYQQTPGQGLQFLFEYFSETQRNKGNFPGRFSGRQFSNSRSEMNVSTLELGDSALYLCASSQTGGGEKLFFGSGTQLSVL.

V gene TRBV10-1 combines with J gene TRBJ2-1, with TRBD1 matching 10 bases. The CDR3 has 16 amino acids. CDR1 is WNHNN and CDR2 is SYGVQD in the germline V gene (reference sequence). J gave up 0 bases and V 4 bases, and 3 bases lay outside the gene matches. The CDR3, as DNA: TGCGCCAGCAGTGGACGGACAGGGGGCTCCTACAATGAGCAGTTCTTC. This translates into CASSGRTGGSYNEQFF.

The CDR3 loop is CASSVRSSAEQFF. For the CDR3, the DNA is TGTGCCAGCAGCGTACGTAGCTCAGCTGAGCAGTTCTTC. V gene TRBV9 combines with J gene TRBJ2-1; D is unclear. Trimming pared 1 base from V and 9 bases from J, leaving 11 bases between. The CDR3 has 13 amino acids. The germline gives CDR1 SGDLS, CDR2 YYNGEE.

The chain recombines TRBV7-9 with TRBJ1-2; 10 bases are shared with TRBD1. Germline V gives CDR1 SEHNR, CDR2 FQNEAQ (reference sequence). This CDR3 contains 14 residues. The J segment lost 8 bases and the V segment lost 0 bases, leaving 3 bases of the junction unmatched. As DNA, the CDR3 is TGTGCCAGCAGCTTAGCCCGGACAGGGGGGGGCTACACCTTC. Protein product: CASSLARTGGGYTF.

The V gene is TRBV13, the J gene TRBJ2-3; TRBD2 matches 10 bases. CDR3 size: 16 residues. V was pared by 5 bases and J by 4 bases, with 9 bases of the junction left unmatched. Germline V gene data show CDR1 as PRHDT and CDR2 as FYEKMQ (reference sequence). The CDR3 reads CASSPPERGGSDTQYF. CDR3 sequence (DNA): TGTGCCAGCAGCCCCCCAGAGCGGGGGGGCTCAGATACGCAGTATTTT.

The chain uses TRBV11-2 and TRBJ2-1; 7 bases fit TRBD1. Germline-derived CDR1 and CDR2 are SGHAT and FQNNGV. The CDR3 has 13 residues. With V trimmed by 2 bases and J by 9 bases, 4 bases remained unmatched. The CDR3 nucleotides are TGTGCCAGCAGCTTAAGACAGGGCCTTGAGCAGTTCTTC. It is translated as CASSLRQGLEQFF.

The chain links TRBV7-6 to TRBJ1-4; 9 positions agree with TRBD1. The CDR3 covers 14 residues. The germline V gene encodes CDR1 SGHVS and CDR2 FNYEAQ. The J segment lost 7 bases and the V segment lost 6 bases, leaving 6 bases of the junction unmatched. In DNA, the CDR3 is TGTGCCAGCAGTTCGACAGGGGGAGCTGAAAAACTGTTTTTT. This sequence encodes CASSSTGGAEKLFF. The full variable domain, completed using reference TRBV7-6 and TRBJ1-4, is GAGVSQSPRYKVTKRGQDVALRCDPISGHVSLYWYRQALGQGPEFLTYFNYEAQQDKSGLPNDRFSAERPEGSISTLTIQRTEQRDSAMYRCASSSTGGAEKLFFGSGTQLSVL.

V and J are TRBV5-6 and TRBJ1-6; TRBD1 agrees at 7 bases. Germline CDR1 and CDR2: SGHDT and YYEEEE. Losses at the gene ends were 0 bases for V and 9 bases for J; bases not matched to a gene: 9. This CDR3 spans 16 amino acids. The CDR3 here is CASSLAGAGGRSPLHF. DNA for the CDR3: TGTGCCAGCAGCTTGGCCGGGGCAGGGGGTCGTTCACCCCTCCACTTT.

The chain recombines TRBV7-9 with TRBJ2-7; the match to TRBD2 covers 8 bases. Trimming at V came to 5 bases and at J to 6 bases, leaving 6 bases not matched to a gene. CDR1 is SEHNR and CDR2 is FQNEAQ in the germline V gene (reference sequence). This CDR3 is 13 amino acids long. CDR3 sequence: CASSPDGGGEQYF. The CDR3 DNA follows: TGTGCCAGCAGCCCTGACGGGGGGGGCGAGCAGTACTTC.

This CDR3 is CATRGGADTQYF. DNA for the CDR3: TGTGCCACTAGGGGTGGGGCAGATACGCAGTATTTT. This rearrangement joins TRBV18 to TRBJ2-3; weak D call: TRBD1 (5 bases). Trimming took 10 bases from V and 4 from J, leaving 12 bases between them. In germline, CDR1 is KGHSH, CDR2 LQKENI. The CDR3 has 12 amino acids.

The chain carries TRBV9 and TRBJ1-1, with D tentatively TRBD1 (6 bases). V lost 7 bases to trimming and J lost 0 bases, with 13 bases between them. In germline, CDR1 is SGDLS, CDR2 YYNGEE. The CDR3 is 14 amino acids. Here the CDR3 reads CASSEGDLNTEAFF. The DNA for the CDR3 is TGTGCCAGCTCCGAGGGGGATTTGAACACTGAAGCTTTCTTT.

The chain uses TRBV29-1 and TRBJ1-1; D possibly corresponds to TRBD1 (6 bases). Trimming stripped 5 bases from V and 5 bases from J, with 15 bases between. CDR3 length: 13 amino acids. Per germline, CDR1 SQVTM and CDR2 ANQGSEA. CDR3 nucleotides: TGCAGCGTTATCCGACAGGCAGGTACTGAAGCTTTCTTT. The encoded protein is CSVIRQAGTEAFF.

The chain carries TRBV12-5 and TRBJ1-2; 7 bases line up with TRBD1. The V gene's germline CDR1 is LGHNT and CDR2 FRNRAP. The V and J ends lost 5 bases and 2 bases, in that order; junction bases with no gene match: 11. This CDR3 comprises 16 residues. CDR3 DNA sequence: TGTGCTAGTGGTCCCGAAAGGACAGGAGAAAACTATGGCTACACCTTC. Translated: CASGPERTGENYGYTF.

The chain uses TRBV5-1 and TRBJ2-5, with TRBD2 identical over 10 bases. Per the germline V gene, CDR1 is SGHRS and CDR2 is YFSETQ. CDR3 length: 17 amino acids. The V gene end was trimmed by 0 bases and the J gene end by 5 bases; junction bases not matched to a gene: 10. The CDR3 DNA sequence: TGCGCCAGCAGCTTGGCCCCTAGCGGGGGTCTTAGGGAGACCCAGTACTTC. Translation gives CASSLAPSGGLRETQYF.

V is TRBV5-6 and J is TRBJ1-5, with D perhaps TRBD1 (6 bases). This CDR3 has 16 residues. Trimming stripped 1 base from V and 5 bases from J, with 16 bases between. In germline, CDR1 is SGHDT, CDR2 YYEEEE. CDR3 nucleotide sequence: TGTGCCAGCAGCTTGAGGGCAGGGGATGATCATCAGCCCCAGCATTTT. Encoded protein: CASSLRAGDDHQPQHF.

This clone appeared a single time. V is TRBV27 and J is TRBJ2-5; 8 nucleotides agree with TRBD2. Germline V CDR1 and CDR2: MNHEY, SMNVEV (reference sequence). V lost 4 bases to trimming and J lost 5 bases; unmatched junction nucleotides: 9. This CDR3 is built from 15 residues. The CDR3 sequence is CASSSRGGGFETQYF. Here the CDR3 DNA reads TGTGCCAGCAGTTCCCGGGGGGGTGGATTCGAGACCCAGTACTTC.

J is TRBJ2-1 and V is TRBV6-5; TRBD2 might be the D (6 bases). The CDR3 loop spans 14 amino acids. The V gene's germline CDR1 is MNHEY and CDR2 SVGAGI. Trimming cost V 0 bases and J 7 bases, with 10 bases left between them. For the CDR3, the DNA is TGTGCCAGCAGTTACTCCCCGGGACTGAATGAGCAGTTCTTC. Protein product: CASSYSPGLNEQFF.

The chain uses TRBV7-2 and TRBJ1-1; tentative D call: TRBD1 (5 bases). The germline gives CDR1 SGHTA, CDR2 FQGNSA. This CDR3 has 16 residues. V shed 4 bases and J shed 3 bases, with 18 bases lying between them. The CDR3 loop is CASSWAGGGGYTEAFF. The CDR3 nucleotides are TGTGCCAGCAGCTGGGCTGGCGGGGGAGGATACACTGAAGCTTTCTTT.

This clone was seen only a few times. V is TRBV2 and J is TRBJ2-2; no firm D call. Germline V gene sequence: CDR1 SNHLY, CDR2 FYNNEI. V was cut by 5 bases and J by 0 bases, with 7 bases left in between. The CDR3 has 14 residues. In DNA form, the CDR3 reads TGTGCCAGCAGTTACAGCTCGAACACCGGGGAGCTGTTTTTT. Protein: CASSYSSNTGELFF.

The CDR3 loop reads CASSEIHTGTYGYTF. The CDR3 bases are TGTGCCAGCAGTGAAATTCATACAGGGACCTATGGCTACACCTTC. The rearrangement links TRBV6-1 to TRBJ1-2; D might be TRBD1 (6 bases). The germline V gene encodes CDR1 MNHNS and CDR2 SASEGT. V lost 2 bases and J 4 bases, leaving 14 bases between the germline ends. This CDR3 region has 15 residues.

The genes are TRBV27 and TRBJ1-5; D uncertain. Per germline, CDR1 MNHEY and CDR2 SMNVEV (reference sequence). V lost 3 bases, J lost 0 bases, and 6 bases lay in between. This CDR3 comprises 14 residues. DNA for the CDR3: TGTGCCAGCAGTTTGCGAGGTAGCAATCAGCCCCAGCATTTT. Protein product: CASSLRGSNQPQHF.

The chain couples TRBV6-6 to TRBJ2-4, with a weak D call TRBD1 (6 bases). The CDR3 spans 13 residues. Trimming took 6 bases from V and 8 from J, leaving 14 bases between them. Germline values: CDR1 MNHNY, CDR2 SVGAGI (reference sequence). CDR3 coding DNA: TGTGCCAGCAGCCAACAGGGTCCCGACATTCAGTACTTC. Translated: CASSQQGPDIQYF.

The chain carries TRBV7-6 and TRBJ2-1; 9 bases are a match to TRBD2. CDR1 and CDR2 from the germline V gene are SGHVS and FNYEAQ. CDR3 length equals 14 residues. Trimming at V came to 3 bases and at J to 8 bases, leaving 5 bases not matched to a gene. The CDR3 is CASSFGGGGDEQFF. Written as DNA, the CDR3 is TGTGCCAGCAGCTTCGGCGGGGGGGGCGATGAGCAGTTCTTC.

The chain links TRBV21-1 to TRBJ1-5. TRBV21-1 is flagged as a pseudogene. The CDR3 is 15 residues long. The CDR3 DNA reads as TGTGCCAGCAGCAATGCGGGATATAGCAATCAGCCCCAGCATTTT. Amino acids: CASSNAGYSNQPQHF.

The chain joins TRBV7-2 to TRBJ2-1; 9 bases are shared with TRBD2. Germline assignment: CDR1 SGHTA and CDR2 FQGNSA. Unmatched junction bases numbered 6, after V lost 3 bases and J lost 6 bases. This CDR3 is 15 amino acids long. CDR3 bases: TGTGCCAGCAGCTTCGCCGGGACTAGCTTCAATGAGCAGTTCTTC. This sequence encodes CASSFAGTSFNEQFF.

This chain links TRBV19 with TRBJ2-1; tentative D call: TRBD2 (6 bases). Germline V gene data show CDR1 as LNHDA and CDR2 as SQIVND (reference sequence). This CDR3 has 16 residues. V shed 4 bases and J shed 7 bases, with 20 bases lying between them. This chain's CDR3 is CASSTSTGGYGNEQFF. In DNA, the CDR3 is TGTGCCAGTAGTACCTCGACCGGAGGGTATGGTAATGAGCAGTTCTTC.

In its sample, this clone was seen once. J is TRBJ2-3 and V is TRBV2, with 7 nucleotides matching TRBD1. Per germline, CDR1 SNHLY and CDR2 FYNNEI. The CDR3 runs 15 residues. After removal of 5 bases from V and 1 base from J, the junction contained 6 bases not matched to a gene. CDR3 amino acids: CASSSEGTGTDTQYF. CDR3 sequence (DNA): TGTGCCAGCAGTTCAGAAGGGACAGGCACAGATACGCAGTATTTT.

The J gene is TRBJ2-2, the V gene TRBV29-1, with 11 bases that match TRBD1. Trimming took 7 bases from V and 0 from J; bases not matched to a gene: 4. CDR1 is SQVTM and CDR2 is ANQGSEA in the germline V gene. CDR3 length equals 15 residues. The CDR3 spells CSDGTGGANTGELFF. CDR3 DNA sequence: TGCAGCGATGGGACAGGGGGTGCGAACACCGGGGAGCTGTTTTTT.

This chain joins TRBV5-1 and TRBJ2-2, with TRBD1 as a possible D gene (5 bases). The CDR3 contains 14 residues. Germline V gene data show CDR1 as SGHRS and CDR2 as YFSETQ. Trimming shortened V by 4 bases and J by 6 bases, and 13 bases separated the two germline ends. CDR3 DNA: TGCGCCAGCAGCATTCTATCAGGGTCCGGGGAGCTGTTTTTT. Amino acids: CASSILSGSGELFF.

This clone appeared once. The V gene is TRBV27, the J gene TRBJ2-3; D not resolved. The germline V gene has CDR1 MNHEY and CDR2 SMNVEV (reference sequence). V lost 3 bases and J lost 6, with 4 bases in between. CDR3 length: 11 amino acids. The chain's CDR3 is CASSLGDTQYF. As DNA, the CDR3 is TGTGCCAGCAGTTTGGGCGATACGCAGTATTTT.

The rearrangement uses TRBV19 and TRBJ1-6; 9 nucleotides match TRBD1. V lost 6 bases, J lost 7 bases, and 7 bases stayed unmatched. Germline CDR1 is LNHDA and CDR2 is SQIVND (reference sequence). The CDR3 runs 15 residues. CDR3 coding DNA: TGTGCCAGTAGCCGACAGGGGGGCGGAAATTCACCCCTCCACTTT. Amino acids: CASSRQGGGNSPLHF.